These 22 T cell receptor beta chains originate from one sample sequenced in a study of spatial heterogeneity in lung cancer. This sample's time point: blood at routine non-recurrence follow-up after resection. Unsorted whole RNA from tumor, nontumor lung or frozen PBMC underwent sequencing. MiXCR, run by TCRdb on the 5' RACE reads, gives a single entry per CDR3 protein. Among some 120,000 distinct CDR3 sequences listed, more than 9% were seen once. Here the sequenced sample was PBMCs, taken at follow-up. These receptors were collected from a male donor with early-stage non-small cell lung cancer.

This clonotype was seen a handful of times. The chain has TRBV12-3 or TRBV12-4 and TRBJ2-6; D not certain. V lost 5 bases and J lost 4, with 6 bases in between. The CDR3 runs 13 residues. The CDR3 nucleotides read TGTGCCAGCAGTAGATACGGGGCCAACGTCCTGACTTTC. This codes for CASSRYGANVLTF.

Only a few counts were recorded for this clonotype. This sequence joins TRBV6-5 and TRBJ2-3; D may be TRBD2 (5 bases). Trimming stripped 10 bases from V and 6 bases from J, with 14 bases between. Germline assignment: CDR1 MNHEY and CDR2 SVGAGI. The CDR3 spans 12 residues. In nucleotides, the CDR3 is TGTGCCATTCTTCCCTCGGGGGATACGCAGTATTTT. This sequence encodes CAILPSGDTQYF.

The chain joins TRBV5-1 to TRBJ2-1; no clear D. Between the trimmed V and J ends, which lost 1 base and 7 bases, there was a span of 18 bases. Germline loops: CDR1 SGHRS, CDR2 YFSETQ. CDR3 length equals 16 residues. The CDR3 nucleotides read TGCGCCAGCAGCTTGAGTTCCGGCCTTAGCAAGAATGAGCAGTTCTTC. Its protein is CASSLSSGLSKNEQFF.

The chain joins TRBV10-3 to TRBJ1-5; TRBD1 matches 8 bases. Germline lookup yields CDR1 ENHRY and CDR2 SYGVKD. V trimming: 2 bases; J trimming: 1 base; junction bases outside the gene matches: 10. The CDR3 runs 18 residues. The CDR3 nucleotides are TGTGCCATCAGTGAGACCTACCGACAGGGGCAGAGCAATCAGCCCCAGCATTTT. Translation gives CAISETYRQGQSNQPQHF.

The V call is TRBV19, the J call TRBJ2-7, with TRBD1 as a possible D gene (5 bases). Trimming cost V 1 base and J 0 bases, with 13 bases left between them. CDR1 is LNHDA and CDR2 is SQIVND in the germline V gene (reference sequence). The CDR3 is 16 residues long. The CDR3 loop is CASSIGDSVHSYEQYF. The CDR3 region has the DNA TGTGCCAGTAGTATAGGTGACAGCGTACACTCCTACGAGCAGTACTTC. Supplemented by reference TRBV19 and TRBJ2-7, the full variable domain reads DGGITQSPKYLFRKEGQNVTLSCEQNLNHDAMYWYRQDPGQGLRLIYYSQIVNDFQKGDIAEGYSVSREKKESFPLTVTSAQKNPTAFYLCASSIGDSVHSYEQYFGPGTRLTVT.

Many counts were recorded for this clonotype. The genes are TRBV5-1 and TRBJ1-6; D is possibly TRBD1 (6 bases). Germline CDR1 is SGHRS and CDR2 is YFSETQ. CDR3 length: 14 residues. V gave up 4 bases and J gave up 7 bases, with 12 bases separating them. CDR3 sequence (DNA): TGCGCCAGCAGCCTGGGGCAGGGGAATTCACCCCTCCACTTT. Residues: CASSLGQGNSPLHF.

In this sample, this clonotype turned up many times. The rearrangement uses TRBV28 and TRBJ2-4; D is perhaps TRBD1 (5 bases). The ends were cut back, 5 bases at V and 4 bases at J, with 9 bases in the middle. The CDR3 totals 13 residues. Germline CDR1 MDHEN, CDR2 SYDVKM. CDR3 sequence: CASSQNRKNIQYF. In nucleotides, the CDR3 is TGTGCCAGCAGTCAAAACAGGAAAAACATTCAGTACTTC.

As for this clonotype: This clone may be a read error of a much larger clone one base away. The rearrangement joins TRBV28 to TRBJ1-1, with TRBD1 matching over 8 bases. The CDR3 extends over 18 amino acids. Germline trimming cut 4 bases from V and 0 bases from J; bases unmatched to any gene: 13. Germline-derived CDR1 and CDR2 are MDHEN and SYDVKM. The chain's CDR3 is CASSSPGQGGDMNTEAFF. CDR3 nucleotide sequence: TGTGCCAGCAGTTCACCAGGACAGGGTGGAGACATGAACACTGAAGCTTTCTTT. Using reference TRBV28 and TRBJ1-1 for the parts outside the CDR3, the full variable domain is DVKVTQSSRYLVKRTGEKVFLECVQDMDHENMFWYRQDPGLGLRLIYFSYDVKMKEKGDIPEGYSVSREKKERFSLILESASTNQTSMYLCASSSPGQGGDMNTEAFFGQGTRLTVV.

This clonotype turned up a few times. This CDR3 is CASSEGLSYEQYF. The DNA of the CDR3 is TGTGCCAGCAGTGAGGGCCTCTCCTACGAGCAGTACTTC. This rearrangement joins TRBV25-1 to TRBJ2-7; no definite D call. Germline V lookup: CDR1 MGHDK, CDR2 SYGVNS. The CDR3 length is 13 residues. V was trimmed by 3 bases and J by 0 bases, leaving 6 bases between them.

This clonotype has only a few counts. V and J are TRBV9 and TRBJ2-2, with TRBD1 identical over 10 bases. The CDR3 covers 16 residues. V lost 6 bases, J lost 6 bases, and 11 bases stayed unmatched. Germline CDR1 SGDLS, CDR2 YYNGEE. CDR3 sequence: CASTPRGGQGAGELFF. CDR3 DNA sequence: TGTGCCAGCACCCCTCGAGGCGGACAGGGGGCCGGGGAGCTGTTTTTT.

Only a few counts were recorded for this clonotype. V usage is TRBV6-6 and J usage is TRBJ2-2; D not certain. The germline V gene has CDR1 MNHNY and CDR2 SVGAGI (reference sequence). V was clipped by 6 bases and J by 9 bases, with 8 bases between them. There are 11 residues in the CDR3. CDR3 nucleotide sequence: TGTGCCAGCAGCGAGGCCAGGGAGCTGTTTTTT. Encoded protein: CASSEARELFF.

This clonotype has just a few counts. The V and J genes are TRBV7-9 and TRBJ2-7; TRBD2 might be the D (5 bases). The CDR3 is 12 residues long. Germline lookup yields CDR1 SEHNR and CDR2 FQNEAQ (reference sequence). V lost 6 bases and J 7 bases, leaving 13 bases between the germline ends. CDR3 sequence reads: CASSKDWFEQYF. As DNA, the CDR3 is TGTGCCAGCAGTAAGGACTGGTTTGAGCAGTACTTC.

This clonotype was seen a few times. J is TRBJ1-5 and V is TRBV3-1; D remains ambiguous. Germline CDR1 and CDR2: LGHDT and YNNKEL (reference sequence). The CDR3 has 15 amino acids. V lost 0 bases and J lost 2, with 8 bases in between. This CDR3 is CASSQDHRRNQPQHF. CDR3 in DNA: TGTGCCAGCAGCCAAGATCACCGGCGCAATCAGCCCCAGCATTTT.

The chain has TRBV4-1 and TRBJ2-6, with TRBD2 identical over 15 bases. V lost 4 bases, J lost 0 bases, and 4 bases stayed unmatched. Germline V gene sequence: CDR1 MGHRA, CDR2 YSYEKL. The CDR3 is 19 amino acids. The CDR3 protein is CASSPRTSGGDSGANVLTF. CDR3 bases: TGCGCCAGCAGCCCGCGGACTAGCGGGGGGGACTCTGGGGCCAACGTCCTGACTTTC.

This clonotype came up a few times. This chain uses TRBV6-1 with TRBJ1-6, with no clear D. The V end was cut by 1 base, the J end by 10 bases, with 17 bases between. This CDR3 has 16 amino acids. CDR1 MNHNS and CDR2 SASEGT come from the germline V gene. Here the CDR3 reads CASSEGAGSGVSPLHF. In nucleotides, the CDR3 is TGTGCCAGCAGTGAAGGCGCGGGTTCGGGCGTATCACCCCTCCACTTT.

There are many counts of this clonotype. The rearrangement links TRBV7-9 to TRBJ2-1; no definite D call. The CDR3 loop spans 13 amino acids. Looked up from germline, CDR1 is SEHNR and CDR2 is FQNEAQ (reference sequence). Trimming shortened V by 5 bases and J by 4 bases, and 9 bases separated the two germline ends. CDR3 in amino acids: CASSQLRYNEQFF. DNA of the CDR3: TGTGCCAGCAGCCAATTACGGTACAATGAGCAGTTCTTC.

This clonotype was seen more than once but under ten times. The J gene is TRBJ1-5, the V gene TRBV6-5; D unresolved. V gave up 5 bases and J gave up 0 bases, with 14 bases separating them. Germline V gene data show CDR1 as MNHEY and CDR2 as SVGAGI. The CDR3 is 16 amino acids. In DNA, the CDR3 is TGTGCCAGCAGTCGAAGTGCAGTAGATAGCAATCAGCCCCAGCATTTT. Translated, it gives CASSRSAVDSNQPQHF.

In its sample, this clonotype was seen many times. The J gene is TRBJ1-4, the V gene TRBV7-9, with 9 nucleotides matching TRBD1. Losses at the gene ends were 5 bases for V and 8 bases for J; bases not matched to a gene: 6. CDR1 is SEHNR, CDR2 FQNEAQ, per germline (reference sequence). The CDR3 sequence is 14 residues long. The CDR3, as DNA: TGTGCCAGCAGCCTCACAGGGGGCGGCGAAAAACTGTTTTTT. Protein product: CASSLTGGGEKLFF.

This clonotype appeared a few times. V gene TRBV20-1 combines with J gene TRBJ2-1; no reliable D call. Germline CDR1 and CDR2: DFQATT and SNEGSKA (reference sequence). CDR3 length: 14 amino acids. Trimming removed 4 bases at V and 4 bases at J, with 14 bases between. In DNA form, the CDR3 reads TGCAGTGCTATAGCCAGGACCTTATACAATGAGCAGTTCTTC. Its protein product is CSAIARTLYNEQFF.

This clonotype has a handful of counts. The chain is built from TRBV20-1 and TRBJ2-3; weak D call: TRBD2 (7 bases). The V gene's germline CDR1 is DFQATT and CDR2 SNEGSKA (reference sequence). Trimming left V 5 bases short and J 1 base short, with 19 bases between. This CDR3 comprises 16 residues. CDR3 protein: CSASPAGGGRTDTQYF. Written as DNA, the CDR3 is TGCAGTGCTTCCCCCGCGGGCGGGGGCCGCACAGATACGCAGTATTTT.

The chain links TRBV30 to TRBJ2-3, with D hard to call. Germline CDR1 is GTSNPN and CDR2 is SVGIG (reference sequence). CDR3 length: 14 residues. Trimming pared 0 bases from V and 2 bases from J, leaving 9 bases between. CDR3 amino acids: CAWSVLAITDTQYF. The CDR3 DNA reads as TGTGCCTGGAGTGTACTCGCCATCACAGATACGCAGTATTTT. Complete variable domain (other parts from reference TRBV30 and TRBJ2-3): SQTIHQWPATLVQPVGSPLSLECTVEGTSNPNLYWYRQAAGRGLQLLFYSVGIGQISSEVPQNLSASRPQDRQFILSSKKLLLSDSGFYLCAWSVLAITDTQYFGPGTRLTVL.

This clonotype was seen at least ten times. CDR3 loop: CASSLVTEAFF. CDR3 sequence (DNA): TGTGCCAGCAGCCTTGTAACTGAAGCTTTCTTT. The chain uses TRBV7-2 and TRBJ1-1; D is ambiguous. Trimming pared 5 bases from V and 5 bases from J, leaving 6 bases between. There are 11 residues in the CDR3. Germline CDR1 is SGHTA and CDR2 is FQGNSA.